The 8 T cell receptor beta chains below all came from one sample that was sequenced in a study of T cells of healthy individuals (dated by TCRdb to between 2017 and 2018). The method behind the library was 5' RACE. The sequencing machine was an Illumina MiSeq. TCRdb took the public reads, trimmed them with fastp at Q25, ran MiXCR for clone calling and kept in-frame beta chains. Each CDR3 protein appears once, grouped with its most common genes and DNA. The sample data list tens of thousands of distinct CDR3 sequences, and 15% to 20% of these were observed just once. The ten largest clones capture roughly 4.7% of the sample. All receptors derive from a human donor in good health.

The sample holds a few counts of this clonotype. The chain links TRBV4-1 to TRBJ1-1; no clear D gene. CDR3 length equals 13 residues. V gave up 0 bases and J gave up 6 bases, with 8 bases separating them. CDR1 is MGHRA, CDR2 YSYEKL, per germline. CDR3 residues: CASSQEGLSEAFF. For the CDR3, the DNA is TGCGCCAGCAGCCAAGAAGGTCTATCTGAAGCTTTCTTT.

Points on this clonotype: Given a much more abundant clone one base away, this may be a read error. The V and J genes are TRBV6-1 and TRBJ2-3, with a possible D match to TRBD2 (7 bases). CDR1 is MNHNS and CDR2 is SASEGT in the germline V gene. The CDR3 has 13 amino acids. The CDR3 bases are TGTGCCAGCAGTCGAGGGGGGGCAGATGCGCAGTATTTT. Translation gives CASSRGGADAQYF.

This clonotype showed up many times. This sequence joins TRBV6-1 and TRBJ1-5, with D possibly being TRBD1 (6 bases). In germline, CDR1 is MNHNS, CDR2 SASEGT. V lost 3 bases and J 2 bases, leaving 14 bases between the germline ends. CDR3 length: 16 amino acids. CDR3 bases: TGTGCCAGCAGTGAGATCCCAGGGGTGGGCAATCAGCCCCAGCATTTT. Its protein product is CASSEIPGVGNQPQHF.

This clonotype occurred many times. Here the CDR3 reads CASSYSDRGLRETQYF. The DNA of the CDR3 is TGTGCCAGCAGTTACTCGGACAGGGGGCTACGAGAGACCCAGTACTTC. The J gene is TRBJ2-5, the V gene TRBV6-5; 11 bases align to TRBD1. The CDR3 spans 16 residues. Germline lookup yields CDR1 MNHEY and CDR2 SVGAGI. V was pared by 0 bases and J by 4 bases, with 4 bases of the junction left unmatched.

Regarding this clonotype: Given the absence of the conserved phenylalanine or tryptophan at the CDR3 end, a read error is likely. V is TRBV5-4 and J is TRBJ2-3, with D perhaps given as TRBD1 or TRBD2 (5 bases each). CDR1 SGHNT and CDR2 YYREEE come from the germline V gene (reference sequence). V lost 5 bases and J lost 1, with 8 bases in between. The CDR3 has 13 residues. The CDR3 protein is CASRVGGTDTQYL. In DNA, the CDR3 is TGTGCCAGCAGGGTGGGGGGCACAGATACGCAGTATTTG.

This clonotype was seen a handful of times. This chain joins TRBV5-1 and TRBJ2-7, with 10 positions matching TRBD2. Trimming removed 4 bases from V and 2 bases from J; junction bases left unmatched: 15. The CDR3 is made up of 18 amino acids. The germline V gene has CDR1 SGHRS and CDR2 YFSETQ. CDR3 sequence (DNA): TGCGCCAGCAGCCGGGGGTCTAGCGGGGGCCGCGGGACCTACGAGCAGTACTTC. Its translation is CASSRGSSGGRGTYEQYF.

This clonotype was counted many times. V gene TRBV3-1 combines with J gene TRBJ2-1; 10 positions agree with TRBD2. The CDR3 loop spans 17 amino acids. V shed 1 base, J shed 4 bases, and the junction held 7 bases outside the gene matches. Germline lookup yields CDR1 LGHDT and CDR2 YNNKEL (reference sequence). CDR3 protein: CASSQGVAGGQYNEQFF. CDR3 coding DNA: TGTGCCAGCAGCCAAGGGGTAGCGGGGGGCCAGTACAATGAGCAGTTCTTC.

The V gene is TRBV25-1, the J gene TRBJ1-2, with 8 nucleotides matching TRBD1. V lost 5 bases, J lost 6 bases, and 11 bases stayed unmatched. There are 15 residues in the CDR3. Germline lookup yields CDR1 MGHDK and CDR2 SYGVNS. The CDR3 region has the DNA TGTGCCAGCAGTAAAGACAGGGGAGAAAGTCATGGCTACACCTTC. This encodes CASSKDRGESHGYTF.